The clone carrying this T cell receptor (beta chain) was observed a few times. The sample comes from a study of T-cell reconstitution after alpha-beta-depleted transplantation in children. Library preparation (for TCRbeta) was performed with unique molecular identifiers. TCRdb processed the PCR reads anew with MiXCR; each CDR3 protein has one entry. This sample has about 980,000 distinct CDR3 sequences, with about 29% found just once. Trimming removed 2 bases at V and 1 base at J, with 9 bases between. The CDR3 extends over 14 amino acids. The receptor comes from a boy under two years old who had a stem cell transplant for SCID, so the T cells may come from the graft donor. The material sequenced was PBMCs, mostly from graft donor cells, taken 360 days after TCRalphabeta/CD19-depleted stem cell transplant. J is TRBJ2-7 and V is TRBV12-3 or TRBV12-4; D is uncertain. CDR3 bases: TGTGCCAGCAGTTTACGACGGACGTCCTACGAGCAGTACTTC. It codes for CASSLRRTSYEQYF.